The next 5 T cell receptor beta chains were all read from a single sample in a study of blood T cells in healthy people across ages (dated by TCRdb to the mid-2010s). Receptors were amplified or captured by 5' RACE. The reads were generated on an Illumina HiSeq 2500. A second about 6 to 11 cycle PCR used a sample-barcoded 5' primer and a J-beta primer mix. Using fastp trimming at Q25 and MiXCR clonotype assembly, TCRdb reanalyzed the public sequencing data and kept in-frame beta chains. Entries that share a CDR3 protein sequence are merged under the most common genes and DNA. A total of 800,000 or so distinct CDR3 sequences appear in this sample, 62% of them only once. 25% to 35% of the sample is in the top ten clones. Sequencing used blood. The source is a young man in good health.

The V gene is TRBV24-1, the J gene TRBJ2-1, with TRBD2 matching 13 bases. There are 15 residues in the CDR3. Germline-derived CDR1 and CDR2 are KGHDR and SFDVKD. The V and J ends lost 9 bases and 7 bases, in that order; junction bases with no gene match: 8. The CDR3 DNA reads as TGTGCCACCCAACTAGCGGGGGGGCCGTGGAATGAGCAGTTCTTC. It is translated as CATQLAGGPWNEQFF.

This rearrangement joins TRBV28 to TRBJ2-1, with TRBD2 identical over 11 bases. Germline V gene sequence: CDR1 MDHEN, CDR2 SYDVKM. The length of the CDR3 is 12 residues. The CDR3 DNA follows: TGTGATGGTAGCGGGGGGGCCCGGGAGCAGTTCTTC. Amino acid sequence: CDGSGGAREQFF.

This clonotype has only a few counts. The genes are TRBV7-2 and TRBJ1-2, with D tentatively TRBD1 (5 bases). CDR3 length: 13 residues. The germline gives CDR1 SGHTA, CDR2 FQGNSA. The ends were cut back, 4 bases at V and 8 bases at J, with 14 bases in the middle. CDR3 amino acids: CASSWAGSGGYTF. CDR3 in DNA: TGTGCCAGCAGCTGGGCAGGGAGTGGGGGCTACACCTTC.

The J gene is TRBJ2-5, the V gene TRBV4-3; D is perhaps TRBD2 (6 bases). Germline CDR1 is LGHNA and CDR2 is YSLEER. The CDR3 runs to 15 residues. The V gene lost 4 bases and the J gene lost 1 base, with 13 bases spanning the gap. The DNA for the CDR3 is TGCGCCAGCAGCCCCGGACTGGGGGGCCAAGAGACCCAGTACTTC. Residues: CASSPGLGGQETQYF.

This chain connects TRBV7-2 to TRBJ1-2; no definite D call. This CDR3 spans 15 amino acids. The V end was cut by 5 bases, the J end by 4 bases, with 17 bases between. CDR1 and CDR2 from the germline V gene are SGHTA and FQGNSA. CDR3 in DNA: TGTGCCAGCAGCCCTTCGTTAGGGCGTGCCTATGGCTACACCTTC. It is translated as CASSPSLGRAYGYTF.